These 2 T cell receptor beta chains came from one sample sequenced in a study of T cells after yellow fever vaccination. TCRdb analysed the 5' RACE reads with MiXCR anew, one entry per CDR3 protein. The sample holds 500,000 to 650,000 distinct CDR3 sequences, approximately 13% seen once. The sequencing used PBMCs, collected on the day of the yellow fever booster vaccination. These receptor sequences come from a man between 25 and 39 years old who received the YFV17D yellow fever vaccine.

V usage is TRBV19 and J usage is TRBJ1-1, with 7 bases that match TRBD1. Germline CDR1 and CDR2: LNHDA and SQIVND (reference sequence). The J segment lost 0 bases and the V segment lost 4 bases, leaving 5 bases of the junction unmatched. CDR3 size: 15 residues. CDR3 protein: CASSTRQGMNTEAFF. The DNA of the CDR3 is TGTGCCAGTAGTACAAGACAGGGCATGAACACTGAAGCTTTCTTT.

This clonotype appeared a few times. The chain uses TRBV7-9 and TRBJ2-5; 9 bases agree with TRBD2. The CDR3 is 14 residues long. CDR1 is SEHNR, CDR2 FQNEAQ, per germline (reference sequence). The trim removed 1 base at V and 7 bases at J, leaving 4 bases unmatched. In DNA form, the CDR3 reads TGTGCCAGCAGCTTAGGAACAGCGGGAGGGACCCAGTACTTC. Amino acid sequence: CASSLGTAGGTQYF.